This T cell receptor (beta chain) was captured by sequencing in a study of cytomegalovirus exposure and HLA in healthy donors (dated 2017 in TCRdb). As for the study more broadly: According to a later analysis, the roughly 130 validation repertoires were produced on the same platform as the 666 repertoires of the first cohort. To predict cytomegalovirus infection status, the study brought together high-throughput TCR immunosequencing, statistical association of individual TCRs with disease status, and machine learning. Besides the first cohort of around 700 subjects, a separate validation cohort made up of roughly 120 different subjects was used. The aim of the study was to test whether cataloging public T cell receptors could identify signatures of past pathogen exposure. Broader findings and caveats from the paper: Cytomegalovirus status was reported to be diagnosed by the classifier with high specificity and sensitivity in both the original and validation cohorts. A later analysis found that TCRs clustered in the first cohort also tended to co-occur in the 95 to 150 validation repertoires, with approximately 94% of cluster scores above 0. A later analysis had no HLA typing for the validation cohort, so co-occurrence there was scored across all 110 or so repertoires. A few of the identified cytomegalovirus-associated TCR beta chains were confirmed in vitro to be specific for cytomegalovirus antigens. Most TCR sequences were seen in very few donors, while some public TCRs were found in many individuals. According to the authors, the approach could potentially be generalized to other disease states and immunological phenotypes. The study gave a list of over 150 TCR beta chains associated with cytomegalovirus.

Libraries were built with the immunoSEQ multiplex PCR assay. Processing in the source paper ran as follows. To diagnose cytomegalovirus status from the catalog of TCR beta chain sequences, a statistical classification framework was built. TCRdb provides this immuneACCESS table in a form limited to in-frame rearrangements. Some clones are lacking; in checked studies, under half of them reflect an unresolved V gene, and why the rest are absent is not known. V and J calls and clone size are copied from that table; D and trimming were computed from the DNA. Recorded for this sample are 99,000 or so clones; around 83% of them occurred a single time. The ten most abundant clones make up 3% to 4% of the sample. There are 14 amino acids in the CDR3, from cysteine to phenylalanine inclusive. The only DNA kept is the CDR3, 42 bases in frame from the first base. Between the V and J ends, shortened by 1 base and 3 bases respectively, the junction contains 10 bases. Reading the germline V gene gives CDR1 SGDLS and CDR2 YYNGEE.

Comment on this clone: Its antigen is unknown. No quality values exist for individual bases; no much larger clone is one base distant.

The donors were included in the validation cohort of 120 subjects, a group kept apart from the approximately 650-subject first cohort. The clonotype comes from a woman under 30 in good health and CMV-seropositive. The chain is encoded by TRBV9 joined to TRBJ1-2; there is no confident call for the D gene. Sequenced: PBMCs. The nucleotide sequence is given as TGTGCCAGCAGCGTATCAGACTCTTACTATGGCTACACCTTC. It translates as CASSVSDSYYGYTF.